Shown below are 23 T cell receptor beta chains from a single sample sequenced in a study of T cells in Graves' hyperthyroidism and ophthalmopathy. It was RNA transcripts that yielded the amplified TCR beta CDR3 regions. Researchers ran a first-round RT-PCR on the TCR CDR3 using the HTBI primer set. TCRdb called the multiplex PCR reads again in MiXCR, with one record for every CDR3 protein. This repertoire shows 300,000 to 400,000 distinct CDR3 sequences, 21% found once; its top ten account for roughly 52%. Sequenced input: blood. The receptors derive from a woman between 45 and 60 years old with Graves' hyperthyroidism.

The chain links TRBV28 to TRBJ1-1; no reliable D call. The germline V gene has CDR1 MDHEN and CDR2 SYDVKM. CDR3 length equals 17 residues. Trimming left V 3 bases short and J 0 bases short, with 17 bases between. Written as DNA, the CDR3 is TGTGCCAGCAGTTTCGTCGGCCAGGCCGATATGAACACTGAAGCTTTCTTT. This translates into CASSFVGQADMNTEAFF. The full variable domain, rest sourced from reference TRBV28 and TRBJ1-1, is DVKVTQSSRYLVKRTGEKVFLECVQDMDHENMFWYRQDPGLGLRLIYFSYDVKMKEKGDIPEGYSVSREKKERFSLILESASTNQTSMYLCASSFVGQADMNTEAFFGQGTRLTVV.

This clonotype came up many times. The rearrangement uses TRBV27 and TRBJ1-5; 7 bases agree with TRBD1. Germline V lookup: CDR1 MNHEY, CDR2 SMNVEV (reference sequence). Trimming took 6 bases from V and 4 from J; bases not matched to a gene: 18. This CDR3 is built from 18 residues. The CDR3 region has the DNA TGTGCCAGCAGAGGGGAGGACCGGGACAGAAGGTTAAATCAGCCCCAGCATTTT. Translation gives CASRGEDRDRRLNQPQHF.

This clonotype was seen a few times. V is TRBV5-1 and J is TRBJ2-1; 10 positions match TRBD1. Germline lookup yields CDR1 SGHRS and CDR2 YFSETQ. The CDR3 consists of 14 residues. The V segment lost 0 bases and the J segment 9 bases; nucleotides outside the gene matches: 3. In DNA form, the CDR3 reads TGCGCCAGCAGCTTGGGACAGGGGGCGACTGAGCAGTTCTTC. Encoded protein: CASSLGQGATEQFF.

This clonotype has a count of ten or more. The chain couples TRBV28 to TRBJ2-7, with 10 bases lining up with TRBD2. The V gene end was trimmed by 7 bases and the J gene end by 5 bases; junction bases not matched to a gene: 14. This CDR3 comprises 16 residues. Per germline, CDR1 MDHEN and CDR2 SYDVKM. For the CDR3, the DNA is TGTGCCAGCACCCTACCTATAGCGGGGGGAAGGAACGAGCAGTACTTC. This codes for CASTLPIAGGRNEQYF.

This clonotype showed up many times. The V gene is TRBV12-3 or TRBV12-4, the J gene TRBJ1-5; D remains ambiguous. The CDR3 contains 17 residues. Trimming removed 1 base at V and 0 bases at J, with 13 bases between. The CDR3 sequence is CASSLEGLGYSNQPQHF. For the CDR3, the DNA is TGTGCCAGCAGTTTAGAGGGCTTAGGGTATAGCAATCAGCCCCAGCATTTT.

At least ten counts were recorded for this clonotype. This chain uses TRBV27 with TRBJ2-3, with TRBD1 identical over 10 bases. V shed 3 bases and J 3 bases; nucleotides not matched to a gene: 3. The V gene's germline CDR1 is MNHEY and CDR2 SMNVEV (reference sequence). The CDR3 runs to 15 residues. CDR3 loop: CASSFGQGVTDTQYF. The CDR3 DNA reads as TGTGCCAGCAGTTTCGGACAGGGGGTTACAGATACGCAGTATTTT.

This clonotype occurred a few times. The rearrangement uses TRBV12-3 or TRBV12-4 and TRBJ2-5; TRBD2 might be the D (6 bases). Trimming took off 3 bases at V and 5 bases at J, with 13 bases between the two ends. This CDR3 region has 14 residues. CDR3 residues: CASSFISGVETQYF. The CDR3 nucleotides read TGTGCCAGCAGTTTCATCTCGGGAGTGGAGACCCAGTACTTC.

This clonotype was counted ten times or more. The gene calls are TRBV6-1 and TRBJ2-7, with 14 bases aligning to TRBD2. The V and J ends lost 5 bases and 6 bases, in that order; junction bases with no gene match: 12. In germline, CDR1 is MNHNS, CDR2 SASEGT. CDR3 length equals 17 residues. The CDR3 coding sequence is TGTGCCAGCAGTTATTCGGGGACTAGCGGGAGTTTATTCGAGCAGTACTTC. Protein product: CASSYSGTSGSLFEQYF.

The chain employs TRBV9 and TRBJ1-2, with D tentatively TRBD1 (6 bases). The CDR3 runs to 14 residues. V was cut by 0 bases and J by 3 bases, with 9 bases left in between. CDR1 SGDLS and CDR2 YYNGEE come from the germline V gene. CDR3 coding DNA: TGTGCCAGCAGCGTAGGGGGGGGCTACTATGGCTACACCTTC. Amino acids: CASSVGGGYYGYTF. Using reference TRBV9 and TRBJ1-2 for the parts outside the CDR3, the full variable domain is DSGVTQTPKHLITATGQRVTLRCSPRSGDLSVYWYQQSLDQGLQFLIQYYNGEERAKGNILERFSAQQFPDLHSELNLSSLELGDSALYFCASSVGGGYYGYTFGSGTRLTVV.

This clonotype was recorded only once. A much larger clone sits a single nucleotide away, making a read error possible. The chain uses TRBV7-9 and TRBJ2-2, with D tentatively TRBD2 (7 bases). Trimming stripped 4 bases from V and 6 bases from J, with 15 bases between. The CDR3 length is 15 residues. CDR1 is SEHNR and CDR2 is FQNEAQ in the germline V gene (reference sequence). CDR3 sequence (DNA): TGTGCCAGCAGCTGGGGGGGCAGGGGATCCGGGGAGCTGTTTTTT. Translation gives CASSWGGRGSGELFF.

The CDR3 region has the DNA TGTGCCAGCAGTTACCCCCTTGACACCAATCAGCCCCAGCATTTT. This gives the protein CASSYPLDTNQPQHF. This chain joins TRBV28 and TRBJ1-5, with no clear D. V lost 4 bases and J 3 bases, leaving 13 bases between the germline ends. CDR1 is MDHEN and CDR2 is SYDVKM in the germline V gene. The CDR3 has 15 residues. The full variable domain, in which reference TRBV28 and TRBJ1-5 provide the parts outside the CDR3, is DVKVTQSSRYLVKRTGEKVFLECVQDMDHENMFWYRQDPGLGLRLIYFSYDVKMKEKGDIPEGYSVSREKKERFSLILESASTNQTSMYLCASSYPLDTNQPQHFGDGTRLSIL.

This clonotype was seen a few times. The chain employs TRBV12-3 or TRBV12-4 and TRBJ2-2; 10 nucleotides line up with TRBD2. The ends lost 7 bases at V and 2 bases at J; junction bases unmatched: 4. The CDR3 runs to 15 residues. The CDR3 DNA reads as TGTGCCAGCACACCTAGCGGGGGTAACACCGGGGAGCTGTTTTTT. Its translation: CASTPSGGNTGELFF.

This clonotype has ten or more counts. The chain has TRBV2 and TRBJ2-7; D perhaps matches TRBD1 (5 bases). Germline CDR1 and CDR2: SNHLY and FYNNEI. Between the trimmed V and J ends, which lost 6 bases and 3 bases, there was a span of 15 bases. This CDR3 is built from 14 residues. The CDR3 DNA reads TGTGCCAGCAGGCCCTGGGGCACCGGCTACGAGCAGTACTTC. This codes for CASRPWGTGYEQYF.

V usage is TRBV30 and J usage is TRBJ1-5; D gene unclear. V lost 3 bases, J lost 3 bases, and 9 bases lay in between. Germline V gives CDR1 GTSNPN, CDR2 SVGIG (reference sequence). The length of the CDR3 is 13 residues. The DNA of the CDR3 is TGTGCCTGGAGCTTCAGCTTCAATCAGCCCCAGCATTTT. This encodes CAWSFSFNQPQHF.

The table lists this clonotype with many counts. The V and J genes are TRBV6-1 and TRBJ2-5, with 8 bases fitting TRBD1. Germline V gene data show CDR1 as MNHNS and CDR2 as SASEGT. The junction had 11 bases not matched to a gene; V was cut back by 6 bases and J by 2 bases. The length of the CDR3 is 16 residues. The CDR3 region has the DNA TGTGCCAGCAGACTCCTCAGGGGGCCAGGGCAAGAGACCCAGTACTTC. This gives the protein CASRLLRGPGQETQYF.

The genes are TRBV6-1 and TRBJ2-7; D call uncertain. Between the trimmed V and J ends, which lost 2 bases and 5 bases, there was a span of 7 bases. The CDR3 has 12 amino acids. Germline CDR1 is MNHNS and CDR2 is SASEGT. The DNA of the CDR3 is TGTGCCAGCAGTGAATCATTGGACGAGCAGTACTTC. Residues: CASSESLDEQYF.

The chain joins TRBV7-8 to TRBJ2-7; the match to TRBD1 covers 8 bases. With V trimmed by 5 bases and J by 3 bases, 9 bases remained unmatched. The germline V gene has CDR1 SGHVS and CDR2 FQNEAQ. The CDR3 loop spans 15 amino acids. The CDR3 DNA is TGTGCCAGCAGCCTGAAGACAGGGGAGCTCTACGAGCAGTACTTC. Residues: CASSLKTGELYEQYF.

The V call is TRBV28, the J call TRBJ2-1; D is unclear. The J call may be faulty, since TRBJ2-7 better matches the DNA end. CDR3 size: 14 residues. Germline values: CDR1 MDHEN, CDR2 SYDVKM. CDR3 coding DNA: TGTGCCAGCAGTTTACAAAAACCGAACAATGAGCAGTACTTC. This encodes CASSLQKPNNEQYF.

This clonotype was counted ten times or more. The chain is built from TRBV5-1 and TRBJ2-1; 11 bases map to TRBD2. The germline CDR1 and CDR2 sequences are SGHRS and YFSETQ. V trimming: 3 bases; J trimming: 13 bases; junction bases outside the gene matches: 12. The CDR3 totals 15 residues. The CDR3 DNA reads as TGCGCCAGCAGCTCCCTCCCGACTAGCGGGGTCCTTCAGTTCTTC. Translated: CASSSLPTSGVLQFF.

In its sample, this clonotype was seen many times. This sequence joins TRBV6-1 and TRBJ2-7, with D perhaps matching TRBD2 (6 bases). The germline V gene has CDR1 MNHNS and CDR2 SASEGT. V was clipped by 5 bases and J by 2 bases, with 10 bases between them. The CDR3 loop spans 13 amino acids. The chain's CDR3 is CASSSSEPYEQYF. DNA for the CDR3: TGTGCCAGCAGTTCTAGCGAACCCTACGAGCAGTACTTC.

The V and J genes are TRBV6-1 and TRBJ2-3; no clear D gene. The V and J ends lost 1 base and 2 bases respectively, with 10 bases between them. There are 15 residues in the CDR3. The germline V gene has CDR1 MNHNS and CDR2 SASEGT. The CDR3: CASSEVKSYTDTQYF. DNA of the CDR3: TGTGCCAGCAGTGAAGTAAAGAGCTACACAGATACGCAGTATTTT.

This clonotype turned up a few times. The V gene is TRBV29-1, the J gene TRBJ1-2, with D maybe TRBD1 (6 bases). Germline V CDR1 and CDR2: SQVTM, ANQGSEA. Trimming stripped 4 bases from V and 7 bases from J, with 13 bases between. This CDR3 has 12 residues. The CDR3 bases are TGCAGCGTTGCTGGGGGGCACGGTGGCTACACCTTC. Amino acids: CSVAGGHGGYTF.

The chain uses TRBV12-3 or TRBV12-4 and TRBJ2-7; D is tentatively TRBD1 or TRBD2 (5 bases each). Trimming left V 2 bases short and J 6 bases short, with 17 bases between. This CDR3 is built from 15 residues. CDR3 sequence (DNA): TGTGCCAGCAGTTTAATTGCCGGGGCAGTTACCGAGCAGTACTTC. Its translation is CASSLIAGAVTEQYF.